These T cell receptor beta chains were read from a single sample in a study of STAT5B mutations in CD4+ large granular lymphocyte leukemia. The data were produced by immunoSEQ multiplex PCR, yet TCRdb's version contains in-frame clones alone and is incomplete. The sample holds about 30,000 clones, more than 75% seen once. Sample: CD4+ T cells from blood buffy coats. Receptor source: a human donor in good health. Each CDR3 is given with its conserved first and last residue. The order of the fields is J gene, D gene, V gene, clone size, CDR3 DNA, CDR3 protein. D genes are given only for firm matches. A row's size may be missing; if present it is once, few, many or a size class.

j_call: TRBJ1-4; d_call: -; v_call: TRBV29-1; clone_size: -; cdr3_nt: TGCAGCGCCGGGGTGACTAATGAAAAACTGTTTTTT; cdr3_aa: CSAGVTNEKLFF
j_call: TRBJ1-5; d_call: -; v_call: TRBV12-5; clone_size: -; cdr3_nt: TGTGCTAGTGGTTTGGGACAGTCGCTGAATCAGCCCCAGCATTTT; cdr3_aa: CASGLGQSLNQPQHF
j_call: TRBJ1-4; d_call: TRBD1; v_call: TRBV7-2; clone_size: -; cdr3_nt: TGTGCCAGCAATTCCCCTACAGGGGCCCAGGGGAGGGAAAAACTGTTTTTT; cdr3_aa: CASNSPTGAQGREKLFF
j_call: TRBJ1-1; d_call: TRBD1; v_call: TRBV28; clone_size: -; cdr3_nt: TGTGCCAGCAGAACCTCCACAGGGGGTGACACTGAAGCTTTCTTT; cdr3_aa: CASRTSTGGDTEAFF
j_call: TRBJ1-1; d_call: -; v_call: TRBV6-5; clone_size: -; cdr3_nt: TGTGCCAGCAGCCGGACTAGTGGCGCCCTTTTTGAAGCTTTCTTT; cdr3_aa: CASSRTSGALFEAFF
j_call: TRBJ1-2; d_call: TRBD1; v_call: TRBV4-2; clone_size: -; cdr3_nt: TGTGCCAGCAGCCCCGGGACAGGGGAAAAGGGCTACACCTTC; cdr3_aa: CASSPGTGEKGYTF
j_call: TRBJ2-1; d_call: -; v_call: TRBV28; clone_size: few; cdr3_nt: TGTGCCAGCAGCATTCCAGGGGAGAGGCAGTTCTTC; cdr3_aa: CASSIPGERQFF
j_call: TRBJ2-3; d_call: TRBD1; v_call: TRBV19; clone_size: -; cdr3_nt: TGTGCCAGTCAGGATAAGACAGGGGGGACAGATACGCAGTATTTT; cdr3_aa: CASQDKTGGTDTQYF
j_call: TRBJ2-2; d_call: -; v_call: TRBV10-2; clone_size: -; cdr3_nt: TGCGCCAGCAGTACGACTAGGGGGGCCGGGGAGCTGTTTTTT; cdr3_aa: CASSTTRGAGELFF
j_call: TRBJ1-2; d_call: TRBD1; v_call: TRBV6-1; clone_size: -; cdr3_nt: TGTGCCAGCAGTGACCAGGGGGCGAGGGGCTACACCTTC; cdr3_aa: CASSDQGARGYTF
j_call: TRBJ1-1; d_call: -; v_call: TRBV21-1; clone_size: -; cdr3_nt: TGTGCCAGCAGCAAAAGGAGGAGACAGGGTAGGGGGGCTGAAGCTTTCTTT; cdr3_aa: CASSKRRRQGRGAEAFF
j_call: TRBJ2-6; d_call: -; v_call: TRBV30; clone_size: few; cdr3_nt: TGTGCCTGGAGTGTAGATATCTCTGGGGCCAACGTCCTGACTTTC; cdr3_aa: CAWSVDISGANVLTF
j_call: TRBJ2-6; d_call: TRBD2; v_call: TRBV15; clone_size: -; cdr3_nt: TGTGCCACCAGCGCCCAGCGGGGAGTGAGACTTTCTGGGGCCAACGTCCTGACTTTC; cdr3_aa: CATSAQRGVRLSGANVLTF
j_call: TRBJ2-7; d_call: -; v_call: TRBV7-8; clone_size: -; cdr3_nt: TGTGCCAGCAGCTCAACTGCCGGACAGAGTGGAACCTACGAGCAGTACTTC; cdr3_aa: CASSSTAGQSGTYEQYF
j_call: TRBJ2-5; d_call: -; v_call: TRBV10-3; clone_size: -; cdr3_nt: TGTGCCATCAGAAGTGCCACGGGGGCCCTCCAAGAGACCCAGTACTTC; cdr3_aa: CAIRSATGALQETQYF
j_call: TRBJ2-2; d_call: TRBD2; v_call: TRBV7-2; clone_size: -; cdr3_nt: TGTGCCAGCAGCTTAGCGGTCGGCGGGAGGGCCTGGGGGGAGAGCACCGGGGAGCTGTTTTTT; cdr3_aa: CASSLAVGGRAWGESTGELFF